This TCR beta chain was recorded in a study of shared clonotypes between healthy human individuals. Broader study findings: Clonotypes which were not shared had lower generation probabilities than clonotypes that all four donors shared.

Profiled with immunoSEQ multiplex PCR; TCRdb holds only in-frame clones, not every one. This sample has 1.5 million to 2.5 million clones, with about 95% found just once. Naive CD8 cells, CD45RO-negative and positively selected for CCR7, excluded terminally differentiated effector memory CD45RA+ cells. The donors, healthy adults who were HIV-negative, had experienced no recent acute infections or vaccinations. This CDR3 has 12 residues. V was trimmed by 3 bases and J by 4 bases, leaving 7 bases between them. The V gene's germline CDR1 is MGHDK and CDR2 SYGVNS. With regard to this clone: The antigen remains undetermined.

The chain joins TRBV25-1 to TRBJ2-7; D gene ambiguous. Material for sequencing was naive CD8+ T cells sorted from blood. This receptor was obtained from a man younger than 35 in good health. The CDR3 DNA reads TGTGCCAGCAGTGATTCGTATTACGAGCAGTACTTC. Translating gives CASSDSYYEQYF.